One and the same sample provided the 30 T cell receptor beta chains below, sequenced in a study of blood T cell repertoires in COVID-19. Data came from immunoSEQ multiplex PCR; TCRdb stores just in-frame clones and leaves some out. The sample yields roughly 670,000 clones, over 80% seen once. The sample comprised peripheral blood. The receptors come from a woman between 18 and 29 years old with acute or convalescent COVID-19.

The CDR3 bases are TGTGCCAGCGGACAGGGATTCATAAATGGCTACACCTTC. Translating it yields CASGQGFINGYTF. This sequence joins TRBV27 and TRBJ1-2; 8 bases agree with TRBD1. Trimming took 8 bases from V and 6 from J; bases not matched to a gene: 8. This CDR3 contains 13 residues. CDR1 is MNHEY and CDR2 is SMNVEV in the germline V gene (reference sequence).

The chain recombines TRBV12-5 with TRBJ1-4; TRBD1 aligns across 7 bases. The CDR3 spans 18 residues. Germline V CDR1 and CDR2: LGHNT, FRNRAP. The V and J ends lost 3 bases and 8 bases, in that order; junction bases with no gene match: 18. CDR3 residues: CASGFGSTGKGIWEKLFF. CDR3 sequence (DNA): TGTGCTAGTGGTTTTGGCTCGACAGGGAAGGGGATTTGGGAAAAACTGTTTTTT. The entire variable domain, with the rest obtained from reference TRBV12-5 and TRBJ1-4, is as follows: DARVTQTPRHKVTEMGQEVTMRCQPILGHNTVFWYRQTMMQGLELLAYFRNRAPLDDSGMPKDRFSAEMPDATLATLKIQPSEPRDSAVYFCASGFGSTGKGIWEKLFFGSGTQLSVL.

The chain carries TRBV6-1 and TRBJ1-5; 8 nucleotides align to TRBD1. The CDR3 sequence is 16 residues long. With 4 bases clipped from V and 2 bases from J, the junction kept 7 bases outside the gene matches. Germline V gene sequence: CDR1 MNHNS, CDR2 SASEGT. Here the CDR3 reads CASSVSPGQGNQPQHF. In nucleotides, the CDR3 is TGTGCCAGCAGTGTTTCACCGGGACAGGGCAATCAGCCCCAGCATTTT.

The chain carries TRBV30 and TRBJ2-1, with 8 bases lining up with TRBD2. V shed 0 bases, J shed 6 bases, and the junction held 1 base outside the gene matches. The CDR3 is 13 amino acids. CDR1 and CDR2 from the germline V gene are GTSNPN and SVGIG (reference sequence). Here the CDR3 reads CAWSVGGANEQFF. CDR3 in DNA: TGTGCCTGGAGTGTCGGGGGGGCCAATGAGCAGTTCTTC.

The chain links TRBV7-8 to TRBJ1-4, with D uncertain. Trimming cost V 4 bases and J 3 bases, with 12 bases left between them. The length of the CDR3 is 15 residues. The germline gives CDR1 SGHVS, CDR2 FQNEAQ. The CDR3 region has the DNA TGTGCCAGCAGCTCCCTGAGGAGGCCTAATGAAAAACTGTTTTTT. This gives the protein CASSSLRRPNEKLFF.

The rearrangement joins TRBV6-6 to TRBJ2-1; 9 bases match TRBD1. Trimming took 5 bases from V and 0 from J; bases not matched to a gene: 8. CDR3 size: 17 residues. Germline lookup yields CDR1 MNHNY and CDR2 SVGAGI (reference sequence). Here the CDR3 reads CASSLSTGGTSYNEQFF. The CDR3 region has the DNA TGTGCCAGCAGTCTCAGTACAGGGGGCACCTCCTACAATGAGCAGTTCTTC.

The chain combines TRBV7-2 with TRBJ1-6; 7 bases agree with TRBD1. With V trimmed by 1 base and J by 0 bases, 3 bases remained unmatched. Per the germline V gene, CDR1 is SGHTA and CDR2 is FQGNSA. The CDR3 runs to 17 residues. In nucleotides, the CDR3 is TGTGCCAGCAGCTTAGTAGCAGGGGGCTCCTATAATTCACCCCTCCACTTT. This translates into CASSLVAGGSYNSPLHF.

The rearrangement links TRBV9 to TRBJ2-7, with D unresolved. Per germline, CDR1 SGDLS and CDR2 YYNGEE. The CDR3 has 15 amino acids. Trimming stripped 0 bases from V and 1 base from J, with 11 bases between. CDR3 sequence (DNA): TGTGCCAGCAGCGTAGTTCCCTTATTGTCCTACGAGCAGTACTTC. It is translated as CASSVVPLLSYEQYF. Combining the CDR3 with reference TRBV9 and TRBJ2-7 gives the whole variable domain DSGVTQTPKHLITATGQRVTLRCSPRSGDLSVYWYQQSLDQGLQFLIQYYNGEERAKGNILERFSAQQFPDLHSELNLSSLELGDSALYFCASSVVPLLSYEQYFGPGTRLTVT.

J is TRBJ2-1 and V is TRBV18; no clear D. The CDR3 is made up of 14 amino acids. Trimming stripped 4 bases from V and 5 bases from J, with 12 bases between. Germline V gene sequence: CDR1 KGHSH, CDR2 LQKENI. CDR3 nucleotides: TGTGCCAGCTCACGGCTGTGGCAGGACAATGAGCAGTTCTTC. Residues: CASSRLWQDNEQFF. The full variable domain, with the rest looked up from reference TRBV18 and TRBJ2-1, is NAGVMQNPRHLVRRRGQEARLRCSPMKGHSHVYWYRQLPEEGLKFMVYLQKENIIDESGMPKERFSAEFPKEGPSILRIQQVVRGDSAAYFCASSRLWQDNEQFFGPGTRLTVL.

The chain has TRBV5-1 and TRBJ1-2; 8 nucleotides match TRBD1. Germline V lookup: CDR1 SGHRS, CDR2 YFSETQ. Germline trimming cut 4 bases from V and 4 bases from J; bases unmatched to any gene: 9. The CDR3 extends over 15 amino acids. CDR3 bases: TGCGCCAGCAGCACCGGGGACAGGAACCCCTATGGCTACACCTTC. As protein: CASSTGDRNPYGYTF.

This sequence joins TRBV7-8 and TRBJ1-6; 7 bases match TRBD1. V lost 5 bases, J lost 7 bases, and 11 bases stayed unmatched. The CDR3 runs 16 residues. In germline, CDR1 is SGHVS, CDR2 FQNEAQ. The CDR3 spells CASSPPYRGPNSPLHF. CDR3 sequence (DNA): TGTGCCAGCAGCCCGCCCTACAGGGGCCCAAATTCACCCCTCCACTTT.

The chain is built from TRBV12-3 or TRBV12-4 and TRBJ1-5; D is uncertain. This CDR3 is built from 13 residues. The V end was cut by 2 bases, the J end by 9 bases, with 11 bases between. CDR3 region: CASSLSPFSPQHF. CDR3 bases: TGTGCCAGCAGTTTATCCCCCTTTTCGCCCCAGCATTTT.

The chain uses TRBV5-5 and TRBJ1-6; TRBD1 matches at 8 bases. The length of the CDR3 is 15 residues. V trimming: 3 bases; J trimming: 14 bases; junction bases outside the gene matches: 13. Germline-derived CDR1 and CDR2 are SGHKS and YYEKEE (reference sequence). CDR3 region: CASSSRTGPAGALHF. The CDR3 DNA follows: TGTGCCAGCAGCTCAAGGACAGGGCCCGCAGGAGCCCTCCACTTT.

This sequence joins TRBV18 and TRBJ2-1; D is possibly TRBD2 (6 bases). Germline V gene lookup returns CDR1 KGHSH and CDR2 LQKENI. Trimming pared 1 base from V and 3 bases from J, leaving 19 bases between. The CDR3 is made up of 18 amino acids. The CDR3 nucleotides are TGTGCCAGCTCACCACAGTGGCGGGGAGCGAAGAACTACAATGAGCAGTTCTTC. Residues: CASSPQWRGAKNYNEQFF.

This clone has just a few counts. This rearrangement joins TRBV6-2 or TRBV6-3 to TRBJ1-1; D gene unclear. From germline, CDR1 is MNHEY and CDR2 SVGEGT. V lost 3 bases and J 0 bases, leaving 5 bases between the germline ends. This CDR3 is built from 13 residues. DNA for the CDR3: TGTGCCAGCAGTTATCGTTTGAACACTGAAGCTTTCTTT. Amino acid sequence: CASSYRLNTEAFF.

This chain uses TRBV13 with TRBJ1-1; D is perhaps TRBD1 (5 bases). Trimming removed 0 bases from V and 1 base from J, with 15 bases in between. The CDR3 spans 17 residues. Germline V CDR1 and CDR2: PRHDT, FYEKMQ (reference sequence). CDR3 sequence reads: CASSLGSRGYENTEAFF. CDR3 nucleotide sequence: TGTGCCAGCAGCTTAGGGTCACGGGGGTACGAGAACACTGAAGCTTTCTTT.

This chain links TRBV3-1 (or the pseudogene TRBV3-2) with TRBJ2-2; 8 positions match TRBD2. This CDR3 spans 15 amino acids. With 7 bases clipped from V and 2 bases from J, the junction kept 6 bases outside the gene matches. Germline-derived CDR1 and CDR2 are LGHDT and YNNKEL (reference sequence). This CDR3 is CASTLGTSNTGELFF. The CDR3 nucleotides read TGTGCCAGCACCCTCGGGACTAGTAACACCGGGGAGCTGTTTTTT.

The chain carries TRBV7-9 and TRBJ1-1, with D possibly being TRBD1 (6 bases). The germline V gene has CDR1 SEHNR and CDR2 FQNEAQ (reference sequence). The CDR3 is 15 amino acids. Deletions cut 5 bases from V and 1 base from J, with 14 bases between. The CDR3 reads CASSGPGQPNTEAFF. The CDR3 DNA is TGTGCCAGCAGCGGTCCTGGACAGCCGAACACTGAAGCTTTCTTT.

The J gene is TRBJ1-1, the V gene TRBV4-1; D is undetermined. The CDR3 is 14 amino acids. Germline CDR1 and CDR2: MGHRA and YSYEKL. V dropped 4 bases and J dropped 1 base, with 10 bases sitting between them. The CDR3 DNA follows: TGCGCCAGCAGCCCCTCCCCCGGGAACACTGAAGCTTTCTTT. Encoded protein: CASSPSPGNTEAFF.

The chain has TRBV27 and TRBJ2-7, with D perhaps matching TRBD2 (6 bases). Looked up from germline, CDR1 is MNHEY and CDR2 is SMNVEV (reference sequence). Between the trimmed V and J ends, which lost 6 bases and 0 bases, there was a span of 9 bases. The CDR3 consists of 13 residues. The CDR3 protein is CASRGGSSYEQYF. CDR3 coding DNA: TGTGCCAGCAGGGGAGGAAGCTCCTACGAGCAGTACTTC.

This clone was counted a few times. J is TRBJ1-2 and V is TRBV29-1, with 9 bases identical to TRBD1. V lost 7 bases and J lost 4; bases outside the gene matches: 4. CDR1 is SQVTM, CDR2 ANQGSEA, per germline. The CDR3 is 12 amino acids. CDR3 region: CSGRDRVYGYTF. The CDR3 DNA is TGCAGCGGGCGGGACAGGGTCTATGGCTACACCTTC.

The chain recombines TRBV27 with TRBJ2-3, with D uncertain. The CDR3 consists of 13 residues. Germline lookup yields CDR1 MNHEY and CDR2 SMNVEV (reference sequence). Trimming took 5 bases from V and 4 from J, leaving 10 bases between them. The CDR3 sequence is CASSQFMADTQYF. As DNA, the CDR3 is TGTGCCAGCAGTCAGTTTATGGCAGATACGCAGTATTTT.

The sample holds one count of this clone. The V call is TRBV4-2, the J call TRBJ1-1; weak D call: TRBD1 (5 bases). The germline V and J ends were trimmed by 0 bases and 0 bases, with 20 bases remaining between them. The germline V gene has CDR1 LGHNA and CDR2 YNFKEQ. This CDR3 region has 19 residues. CDR3: CASSQDTGLGGTLNTEAFF. The CDR3 bases are TGTGCCAGCAGCCAAGATACGGGTCTGGGCGGGACCTTGAACACTGAAGCTTTCTTT.

The chain joins TRBV12-3 or TRBV12-4 to TRBJ2-7; a weak D match, TRBD2 (5 bases). Trimming removed 3 bases from V and 6 bases from J, with 6 bases in between. The CDR3 spans 11 residues. CDR3 loop: CASSFEGEQYF. The CDR3 nucleotides are TGTGCCAGCAGTTTTGAGGGCGAGCAGTACTTC.

The CDR3 DNA reads as TGTGCCAGCAGCTTCCAATTAGCGGGGGCCAGCACAGATACGCAGTATTTT. This sequence encodes CASSFQLAGASTDTQYF. V is TRBV5-4 and J is TRBJ2-3; 9 bases fit TRBD2. The CDR3 runs to 17 residues. Trimming at V came to 2 bases and at J to 0 bases, leaving 7 bases not matched to a gene. CDR1 and CDR2 from the germline V gene are SGHNT and YYREEE (reference sequence).

The chain recombines TRBV2 with TRBJ2-5, with 8 bases that match TRBD2. CDR1 SNHLY and CDR2 FYNNEI come from the germline V gene. This CDR3 has 18 residues. Trimming at V came to 1 base and at J to 5 bases, leaving 15 bases not matched to a gene. CDR3 bases: TGTGCCAGCAGTGAAGGGGGTAGCGGGGCCCGTGTCGCGGAGACCCAGTACTTC. Its translation: CASSEGGSGARVAETQYF.

The chain combines TRBV27 with TRBJ1-1; D gene unclear. CDR1 is MNHEY and CDR2 is SMNVEV in the germline V gene (reference sequence). CDR3 length equals 10 residues. Trimming removed 8 bases from V and 6 bases from J, with 7 bases in between. CDR3 region: CASLLAEAFF. For the CDR3, the DNA is TGTGCCAGCTTATTAGCTGAAGCTTTCTTT.

As to this clone: Additional DNA sequences in this sample encode the identical CDR3. The V and J genes are TRBV12-3 or TRBV12-4 and TRBJ2-1, with no clear D. The CDR3 is made up of 11 amino acids. The V and J ends lost 2 bases and 8 bases respectively, with 4 bases between them. CDR3 nucleotide sequence: TGTGCCAGCAGTTTATCGTATGAGCAGTTCTTC. This translates into CASSLSYEQFF.

This clone was seen just once. The rearrangement uses TRBV6-1 and TRBJ1-1, with no clear D. The CDR3 runs 11 residues. The germline V gene encodes CDR1 MNHNS and CDR2 SASEGT. Trimming removed 1 base from V and 11 bases from J, with 8 bases in between. CDR3 protein: CASSEGLKAFF. DNA for the CDR3: TGTGCCAGCAGTGAAGGGCTTAAGGCTTTCTTT.

This rearrangement joins TRBV28 to TRBJ2-7; 10 nucleotides align to TRBD1. With 6 bases clipped from V and 5 bases from J, the junction kept 10 bases outside the gene matches. This CDR3 spans 15 amino acids. CDR1 and CDR2 from the germline V gene are MDHEN and SYDVKM. The CDR3: CASSTIGTGAHEQYF. CDR3 sequence (DNA): TGTGCCAGCAGCACCATCGGGACAGGGGCCCACGAGCAGTACTTC.